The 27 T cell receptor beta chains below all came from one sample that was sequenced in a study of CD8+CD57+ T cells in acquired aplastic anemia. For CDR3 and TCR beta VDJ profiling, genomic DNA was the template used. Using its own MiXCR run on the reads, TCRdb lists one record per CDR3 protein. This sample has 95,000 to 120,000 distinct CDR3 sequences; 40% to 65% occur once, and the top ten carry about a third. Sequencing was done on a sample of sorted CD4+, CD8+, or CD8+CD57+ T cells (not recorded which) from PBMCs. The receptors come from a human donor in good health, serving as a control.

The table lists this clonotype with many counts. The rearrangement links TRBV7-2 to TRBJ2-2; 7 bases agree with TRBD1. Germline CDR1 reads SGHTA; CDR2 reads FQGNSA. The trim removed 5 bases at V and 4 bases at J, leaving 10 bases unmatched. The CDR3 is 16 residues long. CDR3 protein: CASSPPRQGSTGELFF. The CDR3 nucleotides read TGTGCCAGCAGCCCTCCCCGACAGGGTAGCACCGGGGAGCTGTTTTTT.

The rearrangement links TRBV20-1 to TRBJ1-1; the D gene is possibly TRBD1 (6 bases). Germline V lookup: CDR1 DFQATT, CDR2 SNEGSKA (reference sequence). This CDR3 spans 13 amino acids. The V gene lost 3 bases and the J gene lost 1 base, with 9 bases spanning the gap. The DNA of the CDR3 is TGCAGTGCTAGGAGAGGGGGGAACACTGAAGCTTTCTTT. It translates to CSARRGGNTEAFF.

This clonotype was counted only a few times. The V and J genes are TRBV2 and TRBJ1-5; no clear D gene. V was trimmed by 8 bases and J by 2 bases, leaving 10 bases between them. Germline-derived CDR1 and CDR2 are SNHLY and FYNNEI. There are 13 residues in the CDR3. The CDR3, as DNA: TGTGCCAGCGGGGTCTTGGGCAATCAGCCCCAGCATTTT. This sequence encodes CASGVLGNQPQHF.

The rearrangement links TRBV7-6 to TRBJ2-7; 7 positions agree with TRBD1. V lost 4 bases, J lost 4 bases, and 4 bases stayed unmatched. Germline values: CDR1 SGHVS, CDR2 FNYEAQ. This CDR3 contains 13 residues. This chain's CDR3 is CASSSGTVYEQYF. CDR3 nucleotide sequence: TGTGCCAGCAGCTCGGGGACAGTTTACGAGCAGTACTTC.

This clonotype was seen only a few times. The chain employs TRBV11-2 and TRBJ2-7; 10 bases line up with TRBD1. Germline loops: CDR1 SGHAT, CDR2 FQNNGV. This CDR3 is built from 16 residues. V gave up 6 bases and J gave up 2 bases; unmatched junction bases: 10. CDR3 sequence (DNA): TGTGCCAGCAGGGGATTGGGACAGGGGCCGCCCTACGAGCAGTACTTC. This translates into CASRGLGQGPPYEQYF. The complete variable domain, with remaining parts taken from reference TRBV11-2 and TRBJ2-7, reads EAGVAQSPRYKIIEKRQSVAFWCNPISGHATLYWYQQILGQGPKLLIQFQNNGVVDDSQLPKDRFSAERLKGVDSTLKIQPAKLEDSAVYLCASRGLGQGPPYEQYFGPGTRLTVT.

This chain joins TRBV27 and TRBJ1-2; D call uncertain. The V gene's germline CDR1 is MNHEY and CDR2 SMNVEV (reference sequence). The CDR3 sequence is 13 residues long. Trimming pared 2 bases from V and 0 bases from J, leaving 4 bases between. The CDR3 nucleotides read TGTGCCAGCAGTTTAAAAGCTAACTATGGCTACACCTTC. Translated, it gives CASSLKANYGYTF.

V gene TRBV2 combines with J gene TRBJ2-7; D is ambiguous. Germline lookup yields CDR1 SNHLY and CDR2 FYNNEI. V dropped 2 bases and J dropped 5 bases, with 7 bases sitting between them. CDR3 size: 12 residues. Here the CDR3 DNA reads TGTGCCAGCAGTGAAACCCAGAACGAGCAGTACTTC. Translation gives CASSETQNEQYF.

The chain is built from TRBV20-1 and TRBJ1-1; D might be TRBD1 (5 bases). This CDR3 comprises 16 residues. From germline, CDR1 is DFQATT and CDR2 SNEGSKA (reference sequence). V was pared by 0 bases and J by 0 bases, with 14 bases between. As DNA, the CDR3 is TGCAGTGCTAGAGATCTTGGAGGGGACTTGAACACTGAAGCTTTCTTT. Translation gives CSARDLGGDLNTEAFF.

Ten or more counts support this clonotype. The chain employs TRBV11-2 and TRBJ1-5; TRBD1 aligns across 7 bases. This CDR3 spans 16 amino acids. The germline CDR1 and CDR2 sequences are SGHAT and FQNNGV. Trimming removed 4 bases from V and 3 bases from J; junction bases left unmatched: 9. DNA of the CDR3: TGTGCCAGCAGCTCGGAGGAGGGGGCAAACAATCAGCCCCAGCATTTT. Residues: CASSSEEGANNQPQHF.

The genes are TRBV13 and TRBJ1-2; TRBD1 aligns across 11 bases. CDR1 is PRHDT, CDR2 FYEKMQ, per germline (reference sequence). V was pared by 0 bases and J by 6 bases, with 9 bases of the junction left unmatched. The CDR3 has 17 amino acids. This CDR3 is CASSLGYSDRGQDGYTF. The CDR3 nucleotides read TGTGCCAGCAGCTTAGGCTACTCGGACAGGGGGCAAGATGGCTACACCTTC.

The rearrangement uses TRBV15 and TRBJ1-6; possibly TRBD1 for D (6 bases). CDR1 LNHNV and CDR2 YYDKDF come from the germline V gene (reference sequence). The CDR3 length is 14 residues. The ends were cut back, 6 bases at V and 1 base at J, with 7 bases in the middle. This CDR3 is CATSGQSYNSPLHF. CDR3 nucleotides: TGTGCCACCAGTGGACAGTCCTATAATTCACCCCTCCACTTT.

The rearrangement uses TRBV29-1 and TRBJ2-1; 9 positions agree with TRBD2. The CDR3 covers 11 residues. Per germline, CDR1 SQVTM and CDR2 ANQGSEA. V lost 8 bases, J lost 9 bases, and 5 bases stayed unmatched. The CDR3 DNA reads TGCAGCATTAGCGGGGGCAGTGAGCAGTTCTTC. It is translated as CSISGGSEQFF.

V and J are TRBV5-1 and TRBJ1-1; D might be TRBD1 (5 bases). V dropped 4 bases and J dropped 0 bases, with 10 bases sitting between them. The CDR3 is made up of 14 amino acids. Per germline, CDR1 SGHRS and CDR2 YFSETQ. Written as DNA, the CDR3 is TGCGCCAGCAGCCTCGGACAAGTGAACACTGAAGCTTTCTTT. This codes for CASSLGQVNTEAFF.

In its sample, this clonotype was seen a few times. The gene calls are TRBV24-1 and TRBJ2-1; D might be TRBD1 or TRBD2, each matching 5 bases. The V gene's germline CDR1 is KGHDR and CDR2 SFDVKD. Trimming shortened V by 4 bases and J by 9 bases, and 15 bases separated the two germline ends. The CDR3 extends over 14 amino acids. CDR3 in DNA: TGTGCCACCAGTGACCCGGGGACGGGCTTTGAGCAGTTCTTC. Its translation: CATSDPGTGFEQFF.

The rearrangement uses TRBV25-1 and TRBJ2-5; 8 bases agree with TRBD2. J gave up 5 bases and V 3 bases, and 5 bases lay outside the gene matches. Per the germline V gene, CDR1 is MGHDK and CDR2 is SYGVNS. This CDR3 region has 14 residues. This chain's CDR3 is CASSDAGTSETQYF. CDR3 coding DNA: TGTGCCAGCAGTGATGCTGGGACTAGTGAGACCCAGTACTTC.

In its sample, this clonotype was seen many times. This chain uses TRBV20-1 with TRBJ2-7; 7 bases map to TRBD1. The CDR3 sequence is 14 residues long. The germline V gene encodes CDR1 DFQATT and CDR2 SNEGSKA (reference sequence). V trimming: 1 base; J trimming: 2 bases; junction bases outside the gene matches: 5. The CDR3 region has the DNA TGCAGTGCTAGAGGTCCGACAGGGACCTACGAGCAGTACTTC. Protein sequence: CSARGPTGTYEQYF.

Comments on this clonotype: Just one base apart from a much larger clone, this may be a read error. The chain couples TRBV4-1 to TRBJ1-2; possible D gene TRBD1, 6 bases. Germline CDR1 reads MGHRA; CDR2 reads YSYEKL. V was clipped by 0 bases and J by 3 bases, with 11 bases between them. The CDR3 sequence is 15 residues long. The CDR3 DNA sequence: TGCGCCAGCAGCCAAGATGATGCAGGGGACTATGGCTACACCTTC. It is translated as CASSQDDAGDYGYTF.

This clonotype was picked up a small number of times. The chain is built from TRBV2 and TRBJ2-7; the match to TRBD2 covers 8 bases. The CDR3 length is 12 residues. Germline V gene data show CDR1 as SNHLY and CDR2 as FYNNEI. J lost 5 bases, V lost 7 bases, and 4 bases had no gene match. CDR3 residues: CASMAGGNEQYF. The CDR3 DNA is TGTGCCAGCATGGCGGGGGGAAACGAGCAGTACTTC.

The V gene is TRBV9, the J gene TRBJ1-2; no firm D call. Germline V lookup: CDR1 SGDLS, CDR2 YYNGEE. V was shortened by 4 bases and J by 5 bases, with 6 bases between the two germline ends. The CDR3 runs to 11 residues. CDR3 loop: CASSRTYGYTF. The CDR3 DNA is TGTGCCAGCAGCCGCACATATGGCTACACCTTC.

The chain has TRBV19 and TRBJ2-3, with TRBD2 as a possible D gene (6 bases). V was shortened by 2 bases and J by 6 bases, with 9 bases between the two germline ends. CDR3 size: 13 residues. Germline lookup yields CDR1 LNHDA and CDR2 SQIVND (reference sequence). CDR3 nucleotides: TGTGCCAGTAGTATACTCAGCGGGGATACGCAGTATTTT. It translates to CASSILSGDTQYF.

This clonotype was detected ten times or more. The CDR3 DNA is TGTGCCAGCAGTTTCCTGACAGATAGCTCCTATAATTCACCCCTCCACTTT. This sequence encodes CASSFLTDSSYNSPLHF. The chain is built from TRBV6-5 and TRBJ1-6; weak D call: TRBD1 (5 bases). Trimming took 4 bases from V and 0 from J, leaving 13 bases between them. This CDR3 has 17 residues. The germline V gene has CDR1 MNHEY and CDR2 SVGAGI.

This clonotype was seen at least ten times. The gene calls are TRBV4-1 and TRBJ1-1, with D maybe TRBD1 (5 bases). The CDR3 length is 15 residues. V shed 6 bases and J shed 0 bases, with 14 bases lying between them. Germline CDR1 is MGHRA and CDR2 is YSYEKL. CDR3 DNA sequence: TGCGCCAGCAGAATAGGCCAGGGAATGAACACTGAAGCTTTCTTT. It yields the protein CASRIGQGMNTEAFF.

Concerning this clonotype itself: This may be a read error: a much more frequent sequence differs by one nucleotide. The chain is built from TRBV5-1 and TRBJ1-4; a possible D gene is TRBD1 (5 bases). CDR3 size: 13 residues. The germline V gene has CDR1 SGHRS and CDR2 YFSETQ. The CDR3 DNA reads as TGCGCCAGCAGCCTGGGGACGCATGAAAAACTGTCTTTT. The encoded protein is CASSLGTHEKLSF.

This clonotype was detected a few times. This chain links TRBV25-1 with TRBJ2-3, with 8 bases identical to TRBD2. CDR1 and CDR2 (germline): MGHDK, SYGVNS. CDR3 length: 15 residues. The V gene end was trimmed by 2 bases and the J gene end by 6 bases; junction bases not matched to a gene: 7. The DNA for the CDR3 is TGTGCCAGCAGTGAAAGGGACGGGGGGGCGGATACGCAGTATTTT. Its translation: CASSERDGGADTQYF.

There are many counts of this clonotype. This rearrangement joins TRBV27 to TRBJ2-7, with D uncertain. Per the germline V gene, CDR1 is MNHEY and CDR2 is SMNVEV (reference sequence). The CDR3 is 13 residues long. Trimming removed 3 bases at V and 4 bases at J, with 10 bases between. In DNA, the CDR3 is TGTGCCAGCAGTTTTGGGGTTCTTTACGAGCAGTACTTC. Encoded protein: CASSFGVLYEQYF.

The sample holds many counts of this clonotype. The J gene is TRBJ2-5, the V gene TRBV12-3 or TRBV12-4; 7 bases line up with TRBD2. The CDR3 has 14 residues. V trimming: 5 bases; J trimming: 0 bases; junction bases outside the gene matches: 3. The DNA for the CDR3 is TGTGCCAGCAGTAACGGGGGGAACCAAGAGACCCAGTACTTC. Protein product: CASSNGGNQETQYF.

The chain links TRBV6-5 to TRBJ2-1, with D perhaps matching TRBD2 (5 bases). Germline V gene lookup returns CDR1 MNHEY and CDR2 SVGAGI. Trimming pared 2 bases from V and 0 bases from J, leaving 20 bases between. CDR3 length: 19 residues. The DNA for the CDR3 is TGTGCCAGCAGTTACGACACACCTGGACTGCTGGGCTCCTACAATGAGCAGTTCTTC. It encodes CASSYDTPGLLGSYNEQFF.